Each of the 5 T cell receptor beta chains below was sequenced from the same sample in a study of blood T cells in healthy people across ages. Using a J-beta primer mix together with a sample-barcoded 5' primer, a second PCR was run for about 6 to 11 cycles. One entry per CDR3 protein, called by TCRdb with MiXCR from the 5' RACE reads. Among hundreds of thousands of distinct CDR3 sequences listed, approximately 29% were seen once. The sequencing sample was made of blood. These receptors were collected from a woman of 80 years or more in good health.

This clonotype was seen at least ten times. The CDR3 loop reads CASIPGRTSGVYNEQFF. CDR3 nucleotide sequence: TGTGCCAGCATCCCAGGTAGGACTAGCGGAGTCTACAATGAGCAGTTCTTC. The J gene is TRBJ2-1, the V gene TRBV12-3 or TRBV12-4; the match to TRBD2 covers 10 bases. The ends lost 7 bases at V and 3 bases at J; junction bases unmatched: 12. CDR3 length: 17 amino acids.

Concerning this clonotype itself: A read error may explain this, as a much larger clone is one base away. V and J are TRBV15 and TRBJ1-5; TRBD1 matches at 8 bases. The V gene's germline CDR1 is LNHNV and CDR2 YYDKDF (reference sequence). The CDR3 is made up of 16 amino acids. In DNA form, the CDR3 reads TGTGTCACCAGCAGAAAGAGGGCAGGGGGCTATCAGCCCCAGCATTTT. Protein sequence: CVTSRKRAGGYQPQHF.

On this clonotype: It may be a read error: a sequence one base away is much more abundant. CDR3 sequence (DNA): TGTGCCAGCAGTTTATTCGGGCAGGCGGGGACCCAGTTCTTC. Its translation is CASSLFGQAGTQFF. The chain links TRBV27 to TRBJ2-1; possible D gene TRBD2, 6 bases. Trimming removed 1 base from V and 13 bases from J, with 17 bases in between. The CDR3 has 14 amino acids. Germline lookup yields CDR1 MNHEY and CDR2 SMNVEV (reference sequence).

This clonotype was detected ten times or more. This chain connects TRBV7-8 to TRBJ2-5; D is possibly TRBD1 (6 bases). The V and J ends lost 1 base and 4 bases respectively, with 19 bases between them. The length of the CDR3 is 17 residues. Germline assignment: CDR1 SGHVS and CDR2 FQNEAQ. CDR3 in amino acids: CASSLGPSGQGRETQYF. CDR3 in DNA: TGTGCCAGCAGCTTAGGTCCGTCGGGACAAGGGAGAGAGACCCAGTACTTC.

The J gene is TRBJ2-7, the V gene TRBV4-1; the match to TRBD1 covers 9 bases. Germline loops: CDR1 MGHRA, CDR2 YSYEKL. The V segment lost 4 bases and the J segment 6 bases; nucleotides outside the gene matches: 7. The CDR3 spans 14 residues. In DNA, the CDR3 is TGCGCCAGCAGCCGGACAGGGGTCCGGACCGAGCAGTACTTC. Its translation is CASSRTGVRTEQYF.